This TCR beta chain was recorded in a study of tumor-infiltrating lymphocytes in primary liver carcinoma. Study observations and caveats: Compared with blood, tumor repertoires held significantly more in their top 250 clones.

Ten or more counts support this clonotype. Its antigen remains unidentified. The length of the CDR3 is 13 residues. Germline CDR1 and CDR2: SQVTM and ANQGSEA. Trimming cost V 7 bases and J 4 bases, with 16 bases left between them. From 20-30 mg of unsorted bulk tissue, DNA and RNA were co-extracted together. The study enrolled treatment-naive patients with chronic HBV infection. Each tumor was sampled at four poles and its centre. TCR beta cDNA was prepared out of about 530 ng total RNA by means of a constant-region primer. Three nested multiplex PCR rounds of slightly modified ARM-PCR generated TCR beta libraries. Investigators reported that the first two PCR rounds, at roughly 10 cycles each, used TRBV1-TRBV30 forward primers with a C-beta reverse primer. TCRdb analysed the multiplex PCR reads with MiXCR anew, one entry per CDR3 protein. This sample carries 100,000 to 150,000 distinct CDR3 sequences, around two thirds of them seen once, and the ten largest clones take roughly 9%.

This sequence joins TRBV29-1 and TRBJ1-1, with D possibly being TRBD1 (5 bases). The clonotype originates from a woman aged 55-70 years with primary liver carcinoma and hepatitis B virus infection. The specimen was liver tumor tissue from sampling region 1. The subset: tumor region T1, superior pole. CDR3 region: CSGSAGSGTEAFF. The CDR3, as DNA: TGCAGCGGGTCTGCAGGGTCGGGCACTGAAGCTTTCTTT.